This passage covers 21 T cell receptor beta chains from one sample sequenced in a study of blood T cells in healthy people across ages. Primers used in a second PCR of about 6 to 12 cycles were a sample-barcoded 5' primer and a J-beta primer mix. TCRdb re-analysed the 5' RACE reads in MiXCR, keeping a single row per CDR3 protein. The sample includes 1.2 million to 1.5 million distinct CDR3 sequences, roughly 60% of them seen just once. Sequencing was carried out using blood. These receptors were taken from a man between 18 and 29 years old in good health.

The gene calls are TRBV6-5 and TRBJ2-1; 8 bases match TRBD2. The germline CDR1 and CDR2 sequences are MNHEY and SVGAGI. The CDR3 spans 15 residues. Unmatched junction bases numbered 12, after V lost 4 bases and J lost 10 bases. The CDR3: CASSFGVAGLDEQFF. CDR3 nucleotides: TGTGCCAGCAGTTTCGGGGTAGCGGGGCTGGACGAGCAGTTCTTC.

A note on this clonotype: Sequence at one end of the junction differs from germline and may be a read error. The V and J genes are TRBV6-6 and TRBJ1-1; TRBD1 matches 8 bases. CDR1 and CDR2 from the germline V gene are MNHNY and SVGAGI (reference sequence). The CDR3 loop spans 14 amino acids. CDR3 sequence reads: CVSRPPDRGTEAFF. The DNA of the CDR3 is TGTGTCAGCAGACCCCCAGACAGGGGCACTGAAGCTTTCTTT.

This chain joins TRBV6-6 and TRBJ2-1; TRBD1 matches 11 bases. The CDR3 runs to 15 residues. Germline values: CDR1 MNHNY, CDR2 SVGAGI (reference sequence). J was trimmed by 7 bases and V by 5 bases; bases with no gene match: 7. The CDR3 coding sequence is TGTGCCAGCAGTACTTCCCGGGACAGGGGGAATGAGCAGTTCTTC. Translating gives CASSTSRDRGNEQFF.

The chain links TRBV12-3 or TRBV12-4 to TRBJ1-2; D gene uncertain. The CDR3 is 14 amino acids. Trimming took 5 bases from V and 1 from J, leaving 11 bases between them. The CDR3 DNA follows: TGTGCCAGCAGTCTCACGTCAGTTAACTATGGCTACACCTTC. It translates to CASSLTSVNYGYTF.

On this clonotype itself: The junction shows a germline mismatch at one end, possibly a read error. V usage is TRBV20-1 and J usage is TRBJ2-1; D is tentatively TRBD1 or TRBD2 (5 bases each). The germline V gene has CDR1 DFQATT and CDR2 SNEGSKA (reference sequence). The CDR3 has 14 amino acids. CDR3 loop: CSARWGGPYKEQFF. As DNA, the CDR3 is TGCAGTGCTAGATGGGGCGGGCCCTACAAGGAGCAGTTCTTC.

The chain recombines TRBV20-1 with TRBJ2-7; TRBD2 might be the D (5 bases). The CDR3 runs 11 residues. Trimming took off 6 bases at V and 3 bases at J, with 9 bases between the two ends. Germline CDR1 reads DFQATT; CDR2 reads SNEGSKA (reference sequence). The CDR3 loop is CSADLGYEQYF. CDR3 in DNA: TGCAGTGCGGACTTGGGCTACGAGCAGTACTTC.

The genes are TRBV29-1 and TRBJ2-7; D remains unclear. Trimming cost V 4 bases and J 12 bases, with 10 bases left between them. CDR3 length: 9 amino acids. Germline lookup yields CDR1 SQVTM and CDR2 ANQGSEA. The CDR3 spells CSVAKGRYF. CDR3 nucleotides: TGCAGCGTTGCTAAAGGGCGGTACTTC.

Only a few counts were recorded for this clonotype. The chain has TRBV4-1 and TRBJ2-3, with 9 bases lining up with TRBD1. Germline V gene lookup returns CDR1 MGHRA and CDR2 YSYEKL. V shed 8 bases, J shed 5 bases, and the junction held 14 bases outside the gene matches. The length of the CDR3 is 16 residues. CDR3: CASGISGTGWRDTQYF. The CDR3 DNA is TGCGCCAGCGGAATCTCCGGGACAGGGTGGAGAGATACGCAGTATTTT.

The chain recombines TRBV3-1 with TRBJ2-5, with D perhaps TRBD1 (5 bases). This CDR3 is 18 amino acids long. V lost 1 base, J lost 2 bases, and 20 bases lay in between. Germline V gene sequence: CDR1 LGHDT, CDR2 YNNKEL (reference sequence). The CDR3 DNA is TGTGCCAGCAGCCAAGTTTTAGGTCCCCCGGACACGCAAGAGACCCAGTACTTC. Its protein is CASSQVLGPPDTQETQYF.

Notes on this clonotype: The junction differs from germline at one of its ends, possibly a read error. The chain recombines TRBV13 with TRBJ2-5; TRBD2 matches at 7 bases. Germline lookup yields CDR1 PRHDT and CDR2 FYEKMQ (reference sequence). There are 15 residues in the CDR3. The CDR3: CASGARRDYQGTQYF. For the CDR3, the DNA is TGTGCCAGCGGGGCACGCAGGGACTACCAAGGGACCCAGTACTTC.

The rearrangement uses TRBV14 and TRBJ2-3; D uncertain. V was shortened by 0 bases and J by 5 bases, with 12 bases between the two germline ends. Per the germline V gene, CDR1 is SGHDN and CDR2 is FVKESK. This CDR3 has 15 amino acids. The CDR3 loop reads CASSQDVATQDTQYF. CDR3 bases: TGTGCCAGCAGCCAAGATGTGGCGACACAAGATACGCAGTATTTT.

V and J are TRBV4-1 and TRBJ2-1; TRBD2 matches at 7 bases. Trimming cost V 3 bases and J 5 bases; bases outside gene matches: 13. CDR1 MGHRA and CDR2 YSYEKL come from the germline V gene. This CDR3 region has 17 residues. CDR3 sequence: CASSHNMGGGINNEQFF. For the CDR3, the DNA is TGCGCCAGCAGCCATAATATGGGGGGAGGGATAAACAATGAGCAGTTCTTC.

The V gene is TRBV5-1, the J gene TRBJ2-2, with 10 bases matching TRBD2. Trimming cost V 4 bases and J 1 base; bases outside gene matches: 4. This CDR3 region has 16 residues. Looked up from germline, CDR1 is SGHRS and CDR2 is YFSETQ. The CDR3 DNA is TGCGCCAGCAGCCTTGGACTAGCGGAGAACACCGGGGAGCTGTTTTTT. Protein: CASSLGLAENTGELFF.

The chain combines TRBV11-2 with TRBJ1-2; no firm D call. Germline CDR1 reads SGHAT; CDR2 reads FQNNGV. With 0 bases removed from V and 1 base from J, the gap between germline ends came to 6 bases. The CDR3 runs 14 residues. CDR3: CASSLDSFNYGYTF. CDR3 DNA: TGTGCCAGCAGCTTAGATTCTTTTAACTATGGCTACACCTTC.

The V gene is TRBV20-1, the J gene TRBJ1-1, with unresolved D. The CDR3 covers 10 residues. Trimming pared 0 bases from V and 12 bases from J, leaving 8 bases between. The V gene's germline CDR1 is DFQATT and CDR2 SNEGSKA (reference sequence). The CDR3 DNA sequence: TGCAGTGCTAGAGAAGGGTTGTCTTTCTTT. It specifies CSAREGLSFF.

Written as DNA, the CDR3 is TGTGCCAGCAACCCTACAGGGGGGCGGTACAATGAGCAGTTCTTC. It encodes CASNPTGGRYNEQFF. V is TRBV25-1 and J is TRBJ2-1; TRBD1 agrees at 8 bases. The V segment lost 7 bases and the J segment 4 bases; nucleotides outside the gene matches: 9. CDR1 is MGHDK, CDR2 SYGVNS, per germline. This CDR3 has 15 amino acids.

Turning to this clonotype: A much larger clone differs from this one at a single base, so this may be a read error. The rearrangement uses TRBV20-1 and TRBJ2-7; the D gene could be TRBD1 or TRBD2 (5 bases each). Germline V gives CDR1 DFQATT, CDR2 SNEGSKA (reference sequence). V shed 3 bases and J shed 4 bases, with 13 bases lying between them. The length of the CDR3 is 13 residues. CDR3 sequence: CSASGDPFYEQYF. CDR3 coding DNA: TGCAGTGCTAGCGGGGACCCCTTTTACGAGCAGTACTTC.

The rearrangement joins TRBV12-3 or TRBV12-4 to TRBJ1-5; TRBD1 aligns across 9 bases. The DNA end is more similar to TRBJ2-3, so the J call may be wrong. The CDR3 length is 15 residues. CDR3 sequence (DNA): TGTGCCAGCAGTGGGACAGGGTACGGCAATCAGCCCCAGTATTTT. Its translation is CASSGTGYGNQPQYF.

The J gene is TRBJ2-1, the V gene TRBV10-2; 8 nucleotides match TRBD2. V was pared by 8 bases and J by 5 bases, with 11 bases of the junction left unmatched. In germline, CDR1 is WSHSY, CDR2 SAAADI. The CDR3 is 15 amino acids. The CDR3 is CASSIPGGDHNEQFF. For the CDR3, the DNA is TGCGCCAGCTCGATCCCGGGGGGGGACCACAATGAGCAGTTCTTC.

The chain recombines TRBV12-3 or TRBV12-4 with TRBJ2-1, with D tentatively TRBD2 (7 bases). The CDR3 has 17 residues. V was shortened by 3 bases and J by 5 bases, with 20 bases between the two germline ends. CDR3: CASSLRGGWGQNNEQFF. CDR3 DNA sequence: TGTGCCAGCAGTTTGAGGGGGGGGTGGGGGCAGAACAATGAGCAGTTCTTC.

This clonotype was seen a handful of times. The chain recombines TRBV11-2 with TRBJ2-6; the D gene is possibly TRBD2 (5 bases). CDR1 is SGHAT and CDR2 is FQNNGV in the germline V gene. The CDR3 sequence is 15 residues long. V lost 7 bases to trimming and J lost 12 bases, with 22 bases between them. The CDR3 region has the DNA TGTGCCAGCACCCTCTTCAGAGACCGGGGAACCGTCCTGACTTTC. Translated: CASTLFRDRGTVLTF.